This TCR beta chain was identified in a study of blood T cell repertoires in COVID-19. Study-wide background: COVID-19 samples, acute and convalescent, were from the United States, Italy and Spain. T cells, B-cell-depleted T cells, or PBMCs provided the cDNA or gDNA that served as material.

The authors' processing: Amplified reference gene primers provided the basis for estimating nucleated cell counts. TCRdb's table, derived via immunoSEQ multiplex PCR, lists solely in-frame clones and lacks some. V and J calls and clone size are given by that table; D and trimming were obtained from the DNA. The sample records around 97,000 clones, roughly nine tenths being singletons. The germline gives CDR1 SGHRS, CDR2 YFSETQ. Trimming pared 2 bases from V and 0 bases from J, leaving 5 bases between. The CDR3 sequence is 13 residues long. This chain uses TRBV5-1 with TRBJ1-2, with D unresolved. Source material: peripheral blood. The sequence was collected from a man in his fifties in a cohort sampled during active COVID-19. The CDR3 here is CASSLRANYGYTF. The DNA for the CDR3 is TGCGCCAGCAGCTTACGAGCTAACTATGGCTACACCTTC.